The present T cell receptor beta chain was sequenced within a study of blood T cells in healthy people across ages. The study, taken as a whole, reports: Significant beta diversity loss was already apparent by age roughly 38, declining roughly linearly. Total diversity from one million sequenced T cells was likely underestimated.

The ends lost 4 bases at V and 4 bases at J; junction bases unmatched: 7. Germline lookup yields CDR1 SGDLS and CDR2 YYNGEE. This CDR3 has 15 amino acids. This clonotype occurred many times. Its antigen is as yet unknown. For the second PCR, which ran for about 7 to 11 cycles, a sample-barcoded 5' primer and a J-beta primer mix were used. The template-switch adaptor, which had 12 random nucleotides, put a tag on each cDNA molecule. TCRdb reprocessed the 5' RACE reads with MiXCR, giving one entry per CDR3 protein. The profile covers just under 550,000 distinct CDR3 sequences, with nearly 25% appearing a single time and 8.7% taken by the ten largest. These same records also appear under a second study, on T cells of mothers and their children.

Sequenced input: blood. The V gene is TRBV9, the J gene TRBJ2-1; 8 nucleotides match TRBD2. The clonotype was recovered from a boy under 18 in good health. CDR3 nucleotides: TGTGCCAGCAGCAAGCTAGCGGGCTCATACAATGAGCAGTTCTTC. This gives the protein CASSKLAGSYNEQFF.